This T cell receptor beta chain was recorded in a study of blood T cell repertoires in COVID-19. The assay was immunoSEQ multiplex PCR, and TCRdb's table has in-frame clones only and misses some. Here the sample spans roughly 150,000 clones, 80% to 90% being singletons. This CDR3 comprises 19 residues. J lost 0 bases, V lost 1 base, and 2 bases had no gene match. CDR1 is KGHSH and CDR2 is LQKENI in the germline V gene. This receptor was identified in a man older than 75 with acute or convalescent COVID-19. The chain joins TRBV18 to TRBJ2-6; TRBD2 matches 14 bases. Sequencing used peripheral blood. In nucleotides, the CDR3 is TGTGCCAGCTCACCACTAGGACTAGCGGGGGGCTCTGGGGCCAACGTCCTGACTTTC. Amino acids: CASSPLGLAGGSGANVLTF.